This is a list of T cell receptor beta chains from one sample in a study of T cell changes during pregnancy in multiple sclerosis. Data came from immunoSEQ multiplex PCR; TCRdb stores just in-frame clones and leaves some out. The sample lists under 95,000 clones, approximately 92% occurring once. The sequencing used peripheral blood, collected in the second trimester of pregnancy. These receptors all come from a female donor with multiple sclerosis, enrolled in a pregnancy study. The CDR3 runs from the conserved cysteine through the conserved F or W. D genes are given only for firm matches. Expanded clones get a size class; other rows say once, few or many, or leave the size out.

once,TRBD1,TRBV10-3,TRBJ1-1,CAISDREGVDTEAFF,TGTGCCATCAGCGACAGGGAAGGGGTGGACACTGAAGCTTTCTTT
NA,TRBD1,TRBV7-3,TRBJ1-1,CASSWDRESEAFF,TGTGCCAGCAGCTGGGACAGGGAGAGTGAAGCTTTCTTT
NA,NA,TRBV7-2,TRBJ1-1,CASSPRARNTEAFF,TGTGCCAGCAGCCCCAGGGCCAGAAACACTGAAGCTTTCTTT
NA,NA,TRBV6-5,TRBJ2-7,CASSYSKGGQQYF,TGTGCCAGCAGTTACTCGAAGGGAGGTCAGCAGTACTTC
NA,NA,TRBV4-1,TRBJ2-2,CASSQRTAFANTGELFF,TGCGCCAGCAGCCAAAGGACAGCCTTCGCGAACACCGGGGAGCTGTTTTTT
NA,TRBD1,TRBV10-2,TRBJ2-3,CASSGLTGKPDTQYF,TGCGCCAGCAGTGGCTTGACAGGGAAGCCAGATACGCAGTATTTT
NA,NA,TRBV11-1,TRBJ1-2,CASSLVGGAGYTF,TGTGCCAGCAGCTTAGTTGGCGGCGCTGGCTACACCTTC
NA,NA,TRBV27,TRBJ2-7,CASSSTGTISYEQYF,TGTGCCAGCAGTTCTACCGGGACAATCTCCTACGAGCAGTACTTC
NA,TRBD1,TRBV5-1,TRBJ1-2,CASSLEAGGDGYTF,TGCGCCAGCAGCTTGGAAGCAGGGGGAGATGGCTACACCTTC
NA,TRBD2,TRBV11-2,TRBJ2-3,CASSLIGGGARDTQYF,TGTGCCAGCAGCTTAATAGGCGGGGGGGCACGAGATACGCAGTATTTT
NA,TRBD1,TRBV18,TRBJ2-7,CASSLQGGYEQYF,TGTGCCAGCTCGCTACAGGGGGGCTACGAGCAGTACTTC
NA,TRBD1,TRBV27,TRBJ1-2,CASSLNHDRVDGYTF,TGTGCCAGCAGTTTGAACCACGACAGGGTGGATGGCTACACCTTC
once,TRBD1,TRBV15,TRBJ2-7,CATSSGQAYEQYF,TGTGCCACCAGCAGTGGACAGGCCTACGAGCAGTACTTC
NA,NA,TRBV5-6,TRBJ2-1,CASSLRPSSYNEQFF,TGTGCCAGCAGCTTGCGTCCGAGCTCCTACAATGAGCAGTTCTTC
NA,NA,TRBV7-2,TRBJ2-7,CASSLADSERQYF,TGTGCCAGCAGCTTAGCGGACAGTGAAAGACAGTACTTC
NA,NA,TRBV18,TRBJ2-7,CASSDSNYEQYF,TGTGCCAGCTCAGACAGCAACTACGAGCAGTACTTC
NA,NA,TRBV6-5,TRBJ1-2,CASSYSRGSYGYTF,TGTGCCAGCAGTTACTCACGGGGGAGCTATGGCTACACCTTC
NA,NA,TRBV4-3,TRBJ2-1,CASSQDSQLANFMRVQFF,TGCGCCAGCAGCCAAGATTCCCAACTAGCCAACTTTATGAGGGTGCAGTTCTTC
NA,NA,TRBV9,TRBJ2-5,CASIQLELVIQETQYF,TGTGCCAGCATTCAATTGGAACTAGTGATCCAAGAGACCCAGTACTTC
NA,NA,TRBV6-1,TRBJ2-7,CASSASWTGTYEQYF,TGTGCCAGCAGTGCTTCCTGGACGGGGACCTACGAGCAGTACTTC
NA,NA,TRBV9,TRBJ1-5,CASSVGGNSNQPQHF,TGTGCCAGCAGCGTAGGAGGAAATAGCAATCAGCCCCAGCATTTT
once,NA,TRBV30,TRBJ1-2,CAWIGPLRYGYTF,TGTGCCTGGATCGGTCCGTTACGCTATGGCTACACCTTC
NA,NA,TRBV6-4,TRBJ2-1,CASSDGGANEQFF,TGTGCCAGCAGTGACGGGGGGGCAAATGAGCAGTTCTTC
NA,NA,TRBV18,TRBJ1-4,CASATGFGDELFF,TGTGCCAGCGCAACAGGCTTCGGAGATGAACTGTTTTTT
few,TRBD2,TRBV7-3,TRBJ2-2,CASSLIVSGEAGELFF,TGTGCCAGCAGCTTAATCGTTAGCGGGGAGGCCGGGGAGCTGTTTTTT
NA,TRBD1,TRBV4-3,TRBJ1-1,CASSPGQTTEAFF,TGCGCCAGCAGCCCGGGACAGACCACTGAAGCTTTCTTT
NA,NA,TRBV7-6,TRBJ2-2,CASSIGGAGELFF,TGTGCCAGCAGCATAGGGGGGGCCGGGGAGCTGTTTTTT
NA,TRBD1,TRBV2,TRBJ1-1,CASSDTNEGTGGFAFF,TGTGCCAGCAGTGACACGAACGAAGGGACAGGGGGCTTCGCTTTCTTT
NA,NA,TRBV7-2,TRBJ2-5,CASSRGGQETQYF,TGTGCCAGCAGCCGAGGGGGCCAAGAGACCCAGTACTTC
once,TRBD1,TRBV18,TRBJ2-7,CASSPRTGGIPYEQYF,TGTGCCAGCTCACCACGGACAGGGGGTATCCCCTACGAGCAGTACTTC
once,TRBD1,TRBV7-9,TRBJ1-1,CASSSTGYDTEAFF,TGTGCCAGCAGCTCGACAGGGTATGACACTGAAGCTTTCTTT
NA,TRBD2,TRBV30,TRBJ2-2,CAGTPGGTGELFF,TGTGCCGGGACGCCGGGGGGCACCGGGGAGCTGTTTTTT